This TCR beta chain was found in a study of blood T cell repertoires in COVID-19. Overall study context: Spain, Italy and the United States supplied samples that represented acute and convalescent COVID-19. From T cells, B-cell-depleted T cells, or PBMCs came the material, which was cDNA or gDNA.

Source study methods: Amplifying reference gene primers gave estimates of nucleated cell counts. Sequencing was performed with immunoSEQ multiplex PCR; in TCRdb, only in-frame clones are kept and a portion is missing. Clone size and the V and J calls come from that table; the DNA yielded D and trimming. The profile shows 250,000 to 350,000 clones, approximately 85% of them singletons. The material sequenced was PBMCs or T cells enriched from blood (not recorded which). The TCR sequence derives from a woman in her twenties or thirties who had recovered from COVID-19.

The CDR3 DNA reads TGTGCCAGCAGCGTAATGGGACAGGGGTTAGATGAGCAGTTCTTC. It is translated as CASSVMGQGLDEQFF. The chain uses TRBV9 and TRBJ2-1, with 10 bases that match TRBD1. The CDR3 is 15 residues long. Trimming at V came to 1 base and at J to 8 bases, leaving 6 bases not matched to a gene. Germline assignment: CDR1 SGDLS and CDR2 YYNGEE.